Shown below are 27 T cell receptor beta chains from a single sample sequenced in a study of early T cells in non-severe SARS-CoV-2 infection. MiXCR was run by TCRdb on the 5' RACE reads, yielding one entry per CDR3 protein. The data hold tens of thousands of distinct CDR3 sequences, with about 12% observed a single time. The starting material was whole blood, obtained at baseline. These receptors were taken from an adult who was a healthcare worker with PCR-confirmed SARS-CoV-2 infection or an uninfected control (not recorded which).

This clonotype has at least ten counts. The CDR3, as DNA: TGTGCCAGCAGTAAACTGAGGGACAGTTTAAATTCACCCCTCCACTTT. Translation: CASSKLRDSLNSPLHF. The chain carries TRBV7-9 and TRBJ1-6; TRBD1 aligns across 7 bases. The CDR3 length is 16 residues. After removal of 6 bases from V and 7 bases from J, the junction contained 12 bases not matched to a gene. Germline V lookup: CDR1 SEHNR, CDR2 FQNEAQ (reference sequence).

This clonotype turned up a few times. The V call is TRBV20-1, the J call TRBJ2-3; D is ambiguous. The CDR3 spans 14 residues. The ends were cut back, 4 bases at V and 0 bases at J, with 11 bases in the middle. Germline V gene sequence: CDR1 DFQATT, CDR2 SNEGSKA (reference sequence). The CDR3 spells CSAKLDISTDTQYF. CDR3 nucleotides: TGCAGTGCTAAGCTCGACATAAGCACAGATACGCAGTATTTT.

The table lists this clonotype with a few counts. In DNA form, the CDR3 reads TGTGCCAGCAGCTTAGTGGTAGGGACGATGAGGAACATTCAGTACTTC. Its protein product is CASSLVVGTMRNIQYF. This chain connects TRBV11-2 to TRBJ2-4; D tentatively fits TRBD1 or TRBD2 (5 bases each). The CDR3 contains 16 residues. Germline assignment: CDR1 SGHAT and CDR2 FQNNGV. With 1 base removed from V and 7 bases from J, the gap between germline ends came to 17 bases.

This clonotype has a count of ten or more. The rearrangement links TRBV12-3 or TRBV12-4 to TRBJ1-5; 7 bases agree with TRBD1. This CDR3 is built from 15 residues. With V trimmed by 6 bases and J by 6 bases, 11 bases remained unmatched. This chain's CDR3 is CASSRTTGQGQPQHF. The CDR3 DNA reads TGTGCCAGCAGCCGTACGACAGGGCAGGGTCAGCCCCAGCATTTT.

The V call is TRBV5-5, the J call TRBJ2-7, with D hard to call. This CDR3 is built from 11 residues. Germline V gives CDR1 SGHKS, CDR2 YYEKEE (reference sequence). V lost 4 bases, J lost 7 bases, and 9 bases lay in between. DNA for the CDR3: TGTGCCAGCAGCCGATCTGGGGAGCAGTACTTC. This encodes CASSRSGEQYF.

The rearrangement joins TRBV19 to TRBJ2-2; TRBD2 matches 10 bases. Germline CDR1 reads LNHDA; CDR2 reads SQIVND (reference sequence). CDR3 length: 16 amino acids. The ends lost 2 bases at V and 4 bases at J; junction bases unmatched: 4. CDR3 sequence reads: CASSILVAGGTGELFF. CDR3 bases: TGTGCCAGTAGTATATTAGTAGCGGGGGGCACCGGGGAGCTGTTTTTT.

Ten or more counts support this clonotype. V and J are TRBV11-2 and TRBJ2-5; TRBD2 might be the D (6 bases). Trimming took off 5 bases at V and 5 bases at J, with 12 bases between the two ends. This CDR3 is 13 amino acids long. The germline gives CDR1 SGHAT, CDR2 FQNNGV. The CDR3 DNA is TGTGCCAGCAGCATCGGGACTTCGGAGACCCAGTACTTC. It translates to CASSIGTSETQYF. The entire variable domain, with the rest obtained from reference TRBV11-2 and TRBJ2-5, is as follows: EAGVAQSPRYKIIEKRQSVAFWCNPISGHATLYWYQQILGQGPKLLIQFQNNGVVDDSQLPKDRFSAERLKGVDSTLKIQPAKLEDSAVYLCASSIGTSETQYFGPGTRLLVL.

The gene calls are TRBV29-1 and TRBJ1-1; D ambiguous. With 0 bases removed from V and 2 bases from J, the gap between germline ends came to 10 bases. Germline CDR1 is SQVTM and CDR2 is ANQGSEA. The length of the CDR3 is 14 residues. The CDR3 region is CSVEDPTINTEAFF. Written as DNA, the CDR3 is TGCAGCGTTGAAGATCCTACGATAAACACTGAAGCTTTCTTT.

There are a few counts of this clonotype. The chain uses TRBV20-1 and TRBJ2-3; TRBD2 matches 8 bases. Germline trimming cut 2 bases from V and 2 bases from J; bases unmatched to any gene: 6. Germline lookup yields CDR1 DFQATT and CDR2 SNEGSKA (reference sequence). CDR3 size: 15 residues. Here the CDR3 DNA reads TGCAGTGCTAGACTGCCGGGACTAGTCACAGATACGCAGTATTTT. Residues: CSARLPGLVTDTQYF.

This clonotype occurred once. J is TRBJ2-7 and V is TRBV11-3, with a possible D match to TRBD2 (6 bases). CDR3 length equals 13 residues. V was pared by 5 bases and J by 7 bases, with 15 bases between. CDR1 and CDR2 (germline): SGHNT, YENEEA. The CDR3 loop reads CASSTWTGEEQYF. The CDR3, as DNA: TGTGCCAGCAGCACCTGGACGGGGGAAGAGCAGTACTTC.

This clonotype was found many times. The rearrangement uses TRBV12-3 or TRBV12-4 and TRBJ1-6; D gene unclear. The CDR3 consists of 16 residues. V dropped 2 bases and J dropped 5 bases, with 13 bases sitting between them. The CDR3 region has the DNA TGTGCCAGCAGTTTAAGAGGCGTCGGGAATAATTCACCCCTCCACTTT. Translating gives CASSLRGVGNNSPLHF.

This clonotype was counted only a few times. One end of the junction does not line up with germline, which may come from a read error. This chain's CDR3 is CASSLGAWGEQYF. The DNA for the CDR3 is TGTGCTAGCAGCTTAGGGGCCTGGGGCGAGCAGTACTTC. The chain joins TRBV7-7 to TRBJ2-7, with TRBD1 as a possible D gene (5 bases). This CDR3 region has 13 residues. From germline, CDR1 is SSHAT and CDR2 FNYEAQ (reference sequence).

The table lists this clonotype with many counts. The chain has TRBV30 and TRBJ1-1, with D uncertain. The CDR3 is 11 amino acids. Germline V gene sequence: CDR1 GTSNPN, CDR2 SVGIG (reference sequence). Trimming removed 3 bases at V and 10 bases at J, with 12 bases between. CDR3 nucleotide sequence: TGTGCCTGGAGAGAAAGCCGCGGAGCTTTCTTT. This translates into CAWRESRGAFF.

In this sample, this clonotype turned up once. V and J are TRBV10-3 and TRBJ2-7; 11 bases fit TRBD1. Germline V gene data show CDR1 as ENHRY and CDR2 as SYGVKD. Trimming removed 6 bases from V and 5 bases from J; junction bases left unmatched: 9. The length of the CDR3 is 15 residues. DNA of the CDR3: TGTGCCATCAGCGACACGGACAGGGGGCTCGACGAGCAGTACTTC. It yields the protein CAISDTDRGLDEQYF.

CDR3 residues: CASRRGFSGANVLTF. Written as DNA, the CDR3 is TGTGCCAGCAGAAGGGGCTTCTCTGGGGCCAACGTCCTGACTTTC. The chain links TRBV6-2 or TRBV6-3 to TRBJ2-6, with D possibly being TRBD1 (5 bases). The CDR3 loop spans 15 amino acids. Germline CDR1 is MNHEY and CDR2 is SVGEGT. Trimming cost V 6 bases and J 0 bases, with 9 bases left between them.

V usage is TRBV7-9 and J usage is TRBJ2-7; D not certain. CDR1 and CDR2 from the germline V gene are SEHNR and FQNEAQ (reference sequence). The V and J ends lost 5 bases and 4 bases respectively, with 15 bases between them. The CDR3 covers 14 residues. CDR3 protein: CASSIDTLTYEQYF. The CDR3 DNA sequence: TGTGCCAGCAGCATAGACACGCTGACGTACGAGCAGTACTTC. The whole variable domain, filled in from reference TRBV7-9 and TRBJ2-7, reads DTGVSQNPRHKITKRGQNVTFRCDPISEHNRLYWYRQTLGQGPEFLTYFQNEAQLEKSRLLSDRFSAERPKGSFSTLEIQRTEQGDSAMYLCASSIDTLTYEQYFGPGTRLTVT.

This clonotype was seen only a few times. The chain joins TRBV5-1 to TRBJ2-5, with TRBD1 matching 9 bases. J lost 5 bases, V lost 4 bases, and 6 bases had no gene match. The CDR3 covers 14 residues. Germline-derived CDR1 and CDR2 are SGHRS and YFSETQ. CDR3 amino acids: CASSRGTGKETQYF. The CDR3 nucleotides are TGCGCCAGCAGCAGGGGGACAGGGAAGGAGACCCAGTACTTC.

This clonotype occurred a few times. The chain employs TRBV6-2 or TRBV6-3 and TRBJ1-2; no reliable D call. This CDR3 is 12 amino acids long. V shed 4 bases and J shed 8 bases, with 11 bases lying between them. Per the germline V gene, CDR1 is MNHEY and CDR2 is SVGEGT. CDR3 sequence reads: CASSSRILGYTF. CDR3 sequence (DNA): TGTGCCAGCAGTTCTCGCATCCTCGGCTACACCTTC.

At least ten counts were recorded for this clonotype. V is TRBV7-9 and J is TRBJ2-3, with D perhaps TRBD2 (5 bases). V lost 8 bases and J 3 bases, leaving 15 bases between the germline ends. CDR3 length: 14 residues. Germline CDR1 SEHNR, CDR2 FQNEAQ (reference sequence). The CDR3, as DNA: TGTGCCAGCGGACCGGGATTAGGAACAGATACGCAGTATTTT. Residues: CASGPGLGTDTQYF. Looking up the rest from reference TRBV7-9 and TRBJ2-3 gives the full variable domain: DTGVSQNPRHKITKRGQNVTFRCDPISEHNRLYWYRQTLGQGPEFLTYFQNEAQLEKSRLLSDRFSAERPKGSFSTLEIQRTEQGDSAMYLCASGPGLGTDTQYFGPGTRLTVL.

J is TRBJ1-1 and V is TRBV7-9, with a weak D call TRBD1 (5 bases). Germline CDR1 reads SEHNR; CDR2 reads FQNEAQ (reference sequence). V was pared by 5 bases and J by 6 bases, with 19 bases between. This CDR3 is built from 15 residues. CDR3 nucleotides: TGTGCCAGCAGCCCGAAAACGGGGGTTCTCGCTGAAGCTTTCTTT. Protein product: CASSPKTGVLAEAFF.

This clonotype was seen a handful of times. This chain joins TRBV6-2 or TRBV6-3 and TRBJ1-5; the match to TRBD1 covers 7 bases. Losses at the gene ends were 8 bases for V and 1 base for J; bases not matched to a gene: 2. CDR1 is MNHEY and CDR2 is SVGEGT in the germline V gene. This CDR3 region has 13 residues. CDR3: CASGTESNQPQHF. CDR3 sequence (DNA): TGTGCCAGCGGGACAGAGAGCAATCAGCCCCAGCATTTT.

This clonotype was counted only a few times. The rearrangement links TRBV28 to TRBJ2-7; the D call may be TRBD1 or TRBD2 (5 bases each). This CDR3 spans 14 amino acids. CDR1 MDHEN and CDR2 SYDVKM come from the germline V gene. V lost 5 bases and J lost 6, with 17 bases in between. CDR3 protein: CASSPPGAISEQYF. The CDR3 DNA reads TGTGCCAGCAGTCCGCCCGGGGCGATTTCCGAGCAGTACTTC.

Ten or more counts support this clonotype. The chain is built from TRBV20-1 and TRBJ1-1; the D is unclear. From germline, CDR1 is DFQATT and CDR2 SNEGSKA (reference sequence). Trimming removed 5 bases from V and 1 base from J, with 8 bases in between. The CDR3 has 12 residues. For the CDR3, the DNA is TGCAGTGCTTCGAAGAAGAACACTGAAGCTTTCTTT. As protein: CSASKKNTEAFF.

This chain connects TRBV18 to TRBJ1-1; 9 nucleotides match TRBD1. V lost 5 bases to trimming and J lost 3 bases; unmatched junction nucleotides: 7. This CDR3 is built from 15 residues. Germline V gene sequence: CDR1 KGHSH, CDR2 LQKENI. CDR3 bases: TGTGCCAGCTCATTCGAACAGGGGGCGTACACTGAAGCTTTCTTT. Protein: CASSFEQGAYTEAFF.

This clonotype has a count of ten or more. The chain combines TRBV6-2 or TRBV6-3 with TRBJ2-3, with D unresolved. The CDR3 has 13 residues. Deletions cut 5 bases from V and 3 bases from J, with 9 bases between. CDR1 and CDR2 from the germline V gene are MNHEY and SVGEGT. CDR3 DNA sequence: TGTGCCAGCAGTACGGACGAAACAGATACGCAGTATTTT. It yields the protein CASSTDETDTQYF.

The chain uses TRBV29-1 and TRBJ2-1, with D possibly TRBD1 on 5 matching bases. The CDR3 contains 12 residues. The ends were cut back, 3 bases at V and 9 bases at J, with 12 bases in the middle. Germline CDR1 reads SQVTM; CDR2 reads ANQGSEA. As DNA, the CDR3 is TGCAGCGTTGATTTCAGGGTCGGTGAGCAGTTCTTC. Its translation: CSVDFRVGEQFF.

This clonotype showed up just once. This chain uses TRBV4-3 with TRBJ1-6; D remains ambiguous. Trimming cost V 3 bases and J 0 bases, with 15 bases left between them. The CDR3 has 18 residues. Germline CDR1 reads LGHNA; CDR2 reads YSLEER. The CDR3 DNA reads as TGCGCCAGCAGCCAGGACGTTACAGTGAGCTCCTATAATTCACCCCTCCACTTT. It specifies CASSQDVTVSSYNSPLHF.